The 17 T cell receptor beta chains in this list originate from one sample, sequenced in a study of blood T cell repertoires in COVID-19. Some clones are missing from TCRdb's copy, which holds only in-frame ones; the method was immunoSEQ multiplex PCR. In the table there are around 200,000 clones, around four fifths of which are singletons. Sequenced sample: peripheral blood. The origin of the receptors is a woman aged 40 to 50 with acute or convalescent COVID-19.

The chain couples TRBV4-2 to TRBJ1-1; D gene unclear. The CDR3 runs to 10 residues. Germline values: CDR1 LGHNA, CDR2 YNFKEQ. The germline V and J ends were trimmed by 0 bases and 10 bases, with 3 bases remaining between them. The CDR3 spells CASSQDRAFF. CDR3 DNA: TGTGCCAGCAGCCAAGATCGAGCTTTCTTT.

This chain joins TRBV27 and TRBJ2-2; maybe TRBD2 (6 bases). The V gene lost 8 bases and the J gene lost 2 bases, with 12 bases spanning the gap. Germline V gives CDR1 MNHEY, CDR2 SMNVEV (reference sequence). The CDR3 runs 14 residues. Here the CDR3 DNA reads TGTGCCAGCCGACGGGACTTCAACACCGGGGAGCTGTTTTTT. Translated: CASRRDFNTGELFF.

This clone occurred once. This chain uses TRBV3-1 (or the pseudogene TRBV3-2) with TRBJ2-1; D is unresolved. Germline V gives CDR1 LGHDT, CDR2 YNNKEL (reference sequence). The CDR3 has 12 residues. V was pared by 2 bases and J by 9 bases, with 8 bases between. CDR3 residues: CASSQYTGEQFF. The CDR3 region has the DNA TGTGCCAGCAGCCAATATACGGGTGAGCAGTTCTTC.

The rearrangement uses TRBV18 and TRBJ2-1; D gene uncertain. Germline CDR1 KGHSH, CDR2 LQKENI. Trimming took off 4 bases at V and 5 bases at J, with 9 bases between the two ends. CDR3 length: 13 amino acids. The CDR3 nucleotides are TGTGCCAGCTCACGTTTCGGAGACAATGAGCAGTTCTTC. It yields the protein CASSRFGDNEQFF.

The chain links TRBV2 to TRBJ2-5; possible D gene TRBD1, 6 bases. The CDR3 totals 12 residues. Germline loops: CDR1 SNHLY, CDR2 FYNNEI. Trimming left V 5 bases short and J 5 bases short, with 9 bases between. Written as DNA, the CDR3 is TGTGCCAGCAGTCCTACAGGGGAGACCCAGTACTTC. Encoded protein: CASSPTGETQYF.

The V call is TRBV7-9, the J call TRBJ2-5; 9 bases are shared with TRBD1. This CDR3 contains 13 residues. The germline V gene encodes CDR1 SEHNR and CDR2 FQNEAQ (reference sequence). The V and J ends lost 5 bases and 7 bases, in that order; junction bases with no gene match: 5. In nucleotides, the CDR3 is TGTGCCAGCAGCCACAGGACAGGGGTGACCCAGTACTTC. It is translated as CASSHRTGVTQYF. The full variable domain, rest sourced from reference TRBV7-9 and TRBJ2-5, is DTGVSQNPRHKITKRGQNVTFRCDPISEHNRLYWYRQTLGQGPEFLTYFQNEAQLEKSRLLSDRFSAERPKGSFSTLEIQRTEQGDSAMYLCASSHRTGVTQYFGPGTRLLVL.

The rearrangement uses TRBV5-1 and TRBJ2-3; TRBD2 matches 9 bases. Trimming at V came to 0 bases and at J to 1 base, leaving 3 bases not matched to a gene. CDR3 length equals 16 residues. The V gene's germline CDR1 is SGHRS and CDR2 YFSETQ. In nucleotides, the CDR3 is TGCGCCAGCAGCTTGGCTCTAGCGGGGCGCACAGATACGCAGTATTTT. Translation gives CASSLALAGRTDTQYF.

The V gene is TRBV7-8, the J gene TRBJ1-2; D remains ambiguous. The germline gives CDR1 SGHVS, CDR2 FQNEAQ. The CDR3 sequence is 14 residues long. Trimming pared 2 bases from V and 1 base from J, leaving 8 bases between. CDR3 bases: TGTGCCAGCAGCTTATTCGGGGATAACTATGGCTACACCTTC. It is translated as CASSLFGDNYGYTF.

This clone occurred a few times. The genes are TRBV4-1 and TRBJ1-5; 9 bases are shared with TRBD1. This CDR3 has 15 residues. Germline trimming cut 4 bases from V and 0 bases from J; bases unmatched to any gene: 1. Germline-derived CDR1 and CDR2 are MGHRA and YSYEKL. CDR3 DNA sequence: TGCGCCAGCAGCCGGACAGGGGTTAGCAATCAGCCCCAGCATTTT. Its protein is CASSRTGVSNQPQHF.

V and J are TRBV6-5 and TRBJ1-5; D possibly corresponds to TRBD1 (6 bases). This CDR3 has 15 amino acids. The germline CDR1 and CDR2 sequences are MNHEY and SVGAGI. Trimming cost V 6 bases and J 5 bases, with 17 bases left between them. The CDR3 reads CASSLTGFGDQPQHF. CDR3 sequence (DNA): TGTGCCAGCAGCCTAACAGGGTTTGGGGATCAGCCCCAGCATTTT.

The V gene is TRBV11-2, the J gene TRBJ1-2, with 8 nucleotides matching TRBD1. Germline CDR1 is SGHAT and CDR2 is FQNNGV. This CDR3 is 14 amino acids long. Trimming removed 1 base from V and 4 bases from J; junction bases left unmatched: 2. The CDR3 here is CASSLGQGAYGYTF. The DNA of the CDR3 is TGTGCCAGCAGCTTAGGTCAGGGGGCCTATGGCTACACCTTC.

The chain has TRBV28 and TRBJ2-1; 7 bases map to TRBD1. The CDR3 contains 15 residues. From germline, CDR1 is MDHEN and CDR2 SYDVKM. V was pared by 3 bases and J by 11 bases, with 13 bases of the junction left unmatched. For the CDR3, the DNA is TGTGCCAGCAGTTTGGGGACAGCACTAGTCCTGCAGCAGTTCTTC. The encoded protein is CASSLGTALVLQQFF.

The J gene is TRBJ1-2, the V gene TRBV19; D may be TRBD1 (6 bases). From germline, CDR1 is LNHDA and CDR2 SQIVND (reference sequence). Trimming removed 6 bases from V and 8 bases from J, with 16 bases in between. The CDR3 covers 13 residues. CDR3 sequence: CASSGQFSHGYTF. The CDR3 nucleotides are TGTGCCAGTAGCGGACAGTTTTCGCACGGCTACACCTTC.

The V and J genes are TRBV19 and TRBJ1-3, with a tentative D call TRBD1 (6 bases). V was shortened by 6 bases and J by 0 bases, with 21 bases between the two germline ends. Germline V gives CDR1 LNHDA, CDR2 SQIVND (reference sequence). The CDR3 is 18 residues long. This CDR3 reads CASRHPTGDIDSGNTIYF. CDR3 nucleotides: TGTGCCAGTAGACATCCGACAGGAGATATCGACTCTGGAAACACCATATATTTT. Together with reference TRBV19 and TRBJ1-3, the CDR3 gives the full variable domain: DGGITQSPKYLFRKEGQNVTLSCEQNLNHDAMYWYRQDPGQGLRLIYYSQIVNDFQKGDIAEGYSVSREKKESFPLTVTSAQKNPTAFYLCASRHPTGDIDSGNTIYFGEGSWLTVV.

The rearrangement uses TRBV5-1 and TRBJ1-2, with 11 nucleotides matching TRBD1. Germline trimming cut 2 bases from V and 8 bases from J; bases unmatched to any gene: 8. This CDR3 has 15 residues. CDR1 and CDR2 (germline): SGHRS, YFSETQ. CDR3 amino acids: CASSLVGGTGGGYTF. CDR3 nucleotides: TGCGCCAGCAGCTTAGTCGGCGGGACAGGGGGAGGCTACACCTTC.

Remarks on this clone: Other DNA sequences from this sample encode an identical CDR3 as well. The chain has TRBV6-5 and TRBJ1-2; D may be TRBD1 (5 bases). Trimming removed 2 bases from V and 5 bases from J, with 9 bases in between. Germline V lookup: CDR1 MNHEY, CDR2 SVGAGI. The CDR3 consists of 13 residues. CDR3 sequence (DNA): TGTGCCAGCAGTTACGGGGCAGGATATGGCTACACCTTC. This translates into CASSYGAGYGYTF.

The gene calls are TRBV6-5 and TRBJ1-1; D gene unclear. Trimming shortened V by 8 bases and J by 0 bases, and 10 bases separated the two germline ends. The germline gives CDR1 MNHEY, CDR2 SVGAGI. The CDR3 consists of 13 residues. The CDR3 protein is CASRDRMNTEAFF. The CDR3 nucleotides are TGTGCCAGCCGAGATAGAATGAACACTGAAGCTTTCTTT.